A single sample is the source of the 10 T cell receptor beta chains below, sequenced in a study of T cell responses to AZD1222 COVID-19 vaccine. Sequenced by immunoSEQ multiplex PCR; TCRdb stores in-frame clones only, minus some. The sample gives under 150,000 clones, about 91% of which show up once; over 2.5% is in the top ten. This material consisted of peripheral blood, taken on day 0 of AZD1222 vaccination. All receptors derive from an adult in good health.

The chain joins TRBV24-1 to TRBJ2-2; D unclear. The CDR3 sequence is 14 residues long. The germline CDR1 and CDR2 sequences are KGHDR and SFDVKD. V lost 12 bases, J lost 5 bases, and 18 bases lay in between. CDR3 sequence reads: CAAAPPGKTGELFF. The CDR3 DNA reads as TGTGCCGCTGCTCCCCCGGGTAAGACCGGGGAGCTGTTTTTT.

V usage is TRBV7-2 and J usage is TRBJ1-4; 8 nucleotides align to TRBD1. The junction had 4 bases not matched to a gene; V was cut back by 8 bases and J by 8 bases. The CDR3 is 12 residues long. Per germline, CDR1 SGHTA and CDR2 FQGNSA. The CDR3 DNA sequence: TGTGCCAGCGGACAGGGCTGGGAAAAACTGTTTTTT. Protein product: CASGQGWEKLFF.

The CDR3 coding sequence is TGCGCCAGCAGCTTGGCCGGAGTTAGGGGAACTGGCTACACCTTC. Protein: CASSLAGVRGTGYTF. The chain joins TRBV5-1 to TRBJ1-2; D might be TRBD1 (5 bases). Germline V lookup: CDR1 SGHRS, CDR2 YFSETQ. The CDR3 has 15 residues. Trimming pared 0 bases from V and 7 bases from J, leaving 16 bases between.

The V gene is TRBV24-1, the J gene TRBJ2-3; 8 positions agree with TRBD2. CDR3 size: 16 residues. Germline-derived CDR1 and CDR2 are KGHDR and SFDVKD. Losses at the gene ends were 1 base for V and 1 base for J; bases not matched to a gene: 3. In DNA, the CDR3 is TGTGCCACCAGTGATTTCGGGGGGGGACGCACAGATACGCAGTATTTT. This translates into CATSDFGGGRTDTQYF.

This chain joins TRBV6-7 and TRBJ2-5; 10 bases align to TRBD2. TRBV6-7 is filed as an ORF, its function uncertain. The CDR3 runs 17 residues. V was clipped by 4 bases and J by 4 bases; unmatched bases: 12. CDR3 loop: CASSSASGRALLETQYF. The CDR3 coding sequence is TGTGCCAGCAGTTCGGCGAGCGGGAGGGCCCTCTTAGAGACCCAGTACTTC.

This chain links TRBV19 with TRBJ1-5; no clear D gene. This CDR3 contains 16 residues. The V and J ends lost 5 bases and 0 bases respectively, with 14 bases between them. The germline CDR1 and CDR2 sequences are LNHDA and SQIVND (reference sequence). CDR3 sequence reads: CASSPAAASSNQPQHF. In DNA, the CDR3 is TGTGCCAGTAGTCCCGCGGCAGCCTCTAGCAATCAGCCCCAGCATTTT.

This clone was found once. Written as DNA, the CDR3 is TGTGCCAGCAGCTCTAGCGGGCAACGAGTCACAGATACGCAGTATTTT. This encodes CASSSSGQRVTDTQYF. The J gene is TRBJ2-3, the V gene TRBV5-4; 8 bases are a match to TRBD2. In germline, CDR1 is SGHNT, CDR2 YYREEE (reference sequence). The length of the CDR3 is 16 residues. Trimming removed 3 bases from V and 2 bases from J; junction bases left unmatched: 8.

J is TRBJ2-4 and V is TRBV2; TRBD1 matches 10 bases. Trimming cost V 7 bases and J 6 bases; bases outside gene matches: 12. CDR3 length: 16 residues. CDR1 is SNHLY and CDR2 is FYNNEI in the germline V gene. The CDR3: CASNKGGTGAINIQYF. Written as DNA, the CDR3 is TGTGCCAGCAATAAAGGCGGGACAGGGGCTATAAACATTCAGTACTTC.

The CDR3, as DNA: TGTGCCATCAGTGAGTCGCGTGAAAAACTGTTTTTT. Its protein is CAISESREKLFF. The rearrangement uses TRBV10-3 and TRBJ1-4; no reliable D call. The germline CDR1 and CDR2 sequences are ENHRY and SYGVKD. Trimming removed 0 bases from V and 7 bases from J, with 3 bases in between. This CDR3 contains 12 residues.

This chain joins TRBV7-2 and TRBJ2-1; 11 nucleotides line up with TRBD2. This CDR3 spans 17 amino acids. Germline V gene sequence: CDR1 SGHTA, CDR2 FQGNSA. J lost 5 bases, V lost 2 bases, and 8 bases had no gene match. The CDR3 is CASSLMRTSGSDNEQFF. CDR3 sequence (DNA): TGTGCCAGCAGCTTAATGCGAACTAGCGGGAGTGACAATGAGCAGTTCTTC. The full variable domain, completed using reference TRBV7-2 and TRBJ2-1, is GAGVSQSPSNKVTEKGKDVELRCDPISGHTALYWYRQSLGQGLEFLIYFQGNSAPDKSGLPSDRFSAERTGGSVSTLTIQRTQQEDSAVYLCASSLMRTSGSDNEQFFGPGTRLTVL.